This T cell receptor beta chain was found in a study of PD-L1 blockade in urothelial cancer. Across the whole study: About 85% of the roughly 29 patients were men whose urothelial cancer was bladder-origin. Blood gave a median roughly 150,000 T cells.

Time point in this sample: pretreatment peripheral blood. The CDR3 spans 17 residues. With 4 bases clipped from V and 0 bases from J, the junction kept 6 bases outside the gene matches. Germline CDR1 reads LGHNA; CDR2 reads YSLEER. This table comes from immunoSEQ multiplex PCR, and its TCRdb copy is limited to in-frame clones, with some not included. The sample shows some 45,000 clones, approximately 91% of them seen only once. The V gene is TRBV4-3, the J gene TRBJ2-2; 9 bases agree with TRBD1. The TCR comes from a donor at least 40 years old with urothelial cancer. The material was PBMCs, obtained around atezolizumab (anti-PD-L1) treatment. The CDR3 bases are TGCGCCAGCAGCCTCCGGACAGGGGCCACGAACACCGGGGAGCTGTTTTTT. Translating gives CASSLRTGATNTGELFF.